This T cell receptor beta chain came from a study of human T cells and chemical hapten exposure (dated by TCRdb to the early 2020s). Study-wide context: For sensitization, 2% DPC in acetone was applied to a roughly 2 cm by roughly 2 cm area of upper inner arm skin. Throughout the roughly 24-week study period, patients were also given weekly therapeutic DPC doses on the scalp. Patch testing was performed on the upper back with Finn chambers containing 0.01% DPC, and the patch tests were scored after 6 days according to International Contact Dermatitis Research Group standards. Alopecia areata with under or over 50% scalp involvement, alopecia totalis and alopecia universalis were represented in the patient cohort, which was mostly female. The libraries were sequenced as a pool, and the TCR yield per sample differed mostly because of small variations in library volumes within the pool. In alopecia patients, the study followed how the peripheral blood TCR repertoire changed in vivo over primary and secondary sensitization to diphenylcyclopropenone (DPC), a hapten. Blood was sampled from patients pre-sensitization (week 0) and at 2, 6 and about 24 weeks after DPC sensitization. For TCR sequencing, blood came from 25 to 35 alopecia patients at anywhere from one to four time points (pre-sensitization, 2, 6 and 24 weeks). Study-wide conclusions, independent of this receptor: Because all patients had alopecia, a presumed autoimmune disease, the immune response of the patients might differ from that of healthy individuals. No change with DPC sensitization was found in the number of TCRs above 1 in 1000 frequency, and no evidence of global repertoire structure alterations was found. Compared with pre-sensitization or healthy control sets, expanded TCRs formed significantly more large CDR3 similarity clusters, which is consistent with antigen-driven responses. Repeated subsampling changed both the strength of the expansion versus patch-test correlation and the threshold at which the correlation became significant. A positive correlation was found between the number of PT1 expanded TCRs and patch test score, with significance reached at thresholds 8, 16 and 32 but not 4.

The CDR3 starts with the cysteine, ends with the phenylalanine, and has 18 residues. The read is trimmed to its CDR3 DNA, 54 bases read in frame from base 1. CDR1 SGHVS and CDR2 FQNEAQ were looked up in the germline V gene. The library was produced with RACE. For sequencing, a NextSeq 500 was employed. During library preparation, unique molecular identifiers were attached to individual cDNA molecules so that TCRs could be counted quantitatively and reproducibly. Each blood RNA sample was used to sequence both TCR alpha and TCR beta chains. Concerning the study's data processing: A median of about 89,000 TCRs per sample was observed, with a range of 23,224 to 690,600. V, J and CDR3 annotation of the TCR reads was performed with the Decombinator software suite. For the PS versus PT1 abundance plots, all samples were subsampled to the same number of TCRs (28,000). Expanded TCRs were defined as absent before sensitization and observed at least eight times at the 2-week time point. TCRdb reworked the public reads: Q25 trimming with fastp, MiXCR clone assembly, productive beta chains retained. Every distinct CDR3 protein forms one entry, paired with its most common genes and DNA. The authors' filters were not applied to this entry. The sample table holds roughly 380,000 distinct CDR3 sequences, of which 5.1% were seen once. The leading ten clones occupy roughly 2.6% of the sample.

About this clonotype itself: The clone's antigen remains unknown. This may stem from a read error, because a much larger clone lies one nucleotide away.

The time point label here, explained by the study, means: pre-sensitization, week 0. The sample's treatment or condition label, decoded: therapeutic diphenylcyclopropenone sensitization with weekly scalp DPC. At every patch-test visit, the blood draw took place before the patch test was put on. To be eligible, patients had to be aged 18 to 70, diagnosed with alopecia and judged suitable for DPC therapy, while pregnant patients were excluded. Total RNA was extracted from unfractionated whole blood that had been collected in Tempus Blood RNA tubes. The TCR sequence derives from a woman aged 45-60 years with alopecia areata. Some clones in this sample may be carry-over from other donors' samples. The sample here was whole blood, taken in connection with sensitization to the hapten diphenylcyclopropenone (DPC). The rearranged segments are TRBV7-8 and TRBJ2-3; TRBD2 agrees with 8 junctional bases. The CDR3 in this case is CASRPPPSKRESTNTQYF. The base sequence is TGTGCCAGCAGGCCCCCTCCCTCTAAGCGGGAGAGCACAAATACGCAGTATTTT.